This T cell receptor beta chain emerged from a study of regulatory T cells in long-lasting Graves disease. Construction of TCR beta libraries relied on iRepertoire HTBI primers and on Arm-PCR targeting CDR3 regions. TCRdb redid the calling of the multiplex PCR reads with MiXCR, one entry per CDR3 protein. Of hundreds of thousands of distinct CDR3 sequences in the sample, around 32% were seen once. Time point specified: persistent/refractory GD, antithyroid drugs over 5 years with positive TRAb. Making the TCR library involved RNA that had been extracted from PBMCs. The sample holds a few counts of this clonotype. The starting material was peripheral blood mononuclear cells (PBMCs), obtained when the disease was refractory, from a patient treated with antithyroid drugs. The sequence came from a female donor with Graves disease.

CDR3 coding DNA: TGTGCCAGCAGAAGGGATGCAACTAATGAAAAACTGTTTTTT. Its protein is CASRRDATNEKLFF. The chain has TRBV6-1 and TRBJ1-4; D is unresolved. The ends were cut back, 6 bases at V and 0 bases at J, with 8 bases in the middle. The length of the CDR3 is 14 residues. Germline V CDR1 and CDR2: MNHNS, SASEGT.